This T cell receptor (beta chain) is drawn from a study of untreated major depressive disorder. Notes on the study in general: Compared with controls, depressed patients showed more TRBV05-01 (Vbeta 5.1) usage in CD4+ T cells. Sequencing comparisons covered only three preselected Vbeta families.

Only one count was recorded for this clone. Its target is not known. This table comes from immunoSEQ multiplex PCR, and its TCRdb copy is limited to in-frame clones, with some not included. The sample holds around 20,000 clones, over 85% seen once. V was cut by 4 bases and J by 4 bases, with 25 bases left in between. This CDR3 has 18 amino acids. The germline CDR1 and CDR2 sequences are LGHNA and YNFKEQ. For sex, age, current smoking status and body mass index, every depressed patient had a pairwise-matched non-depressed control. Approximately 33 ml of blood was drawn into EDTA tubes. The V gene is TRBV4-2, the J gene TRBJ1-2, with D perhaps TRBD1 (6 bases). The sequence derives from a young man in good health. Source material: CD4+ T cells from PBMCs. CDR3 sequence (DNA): TGTGCCAGCAGCCCTACCGATCTAGGGGGGCCGGGCCTCTATGGCTACACCTTC. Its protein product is CASSPTDLGGPGLYGYTF.